This TCR beta chain was obtained from a study of PD-L1 blockade in urothelial cancer. Study-wide background: Investigators checked blood 3 weeks (second dose) and 6 weeks after treatment start. The study's findings and limits: Pretreatment TCR clonality in blood under the median foretold superior survival.

The sample's time point: pretreatment peripheral blood. Comments on this clone: Its antigen remains unknown.

The ends were cut back, 0 bases at V and 2 bases at J, with 8 bases in the middle. The germline gives CDR1 LGHNA, CDR2 YNFKEQ. The CDR3 runs to 14 residues. The assay was immunoSEQ multiplex PCR, and TCRdb's table has in-frame clones only and misses some. This table holds roughly 90,000 clones, more than 80% found once. The sample was PBMCs, taken around atezolizumab (anti-PD-L1) treatment. The V call is TRBV4-2, the J call TRBJ2-7; tentatively, D is TRBD2 (5 bases). The TCR was taken from a woman older than 75 with urothelial cancer. The CDR3 reads CASSQEGLPYEQYF. The CDR3 region has the DNA TGTGCCAGCAGCCAAGAAGGACTCCCCTACGAGCAGTACTTC.